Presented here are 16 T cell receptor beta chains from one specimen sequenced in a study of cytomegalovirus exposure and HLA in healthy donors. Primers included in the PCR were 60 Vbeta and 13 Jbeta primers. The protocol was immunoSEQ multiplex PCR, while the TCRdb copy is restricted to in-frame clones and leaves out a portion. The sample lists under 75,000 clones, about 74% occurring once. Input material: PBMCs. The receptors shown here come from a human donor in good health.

CDR3 sequence reads: CGSGDMNTEAFF. CDR3 nucleotides: TGTGGGTCAGGGGATATGAACACTGAAGCTTTCTTT. The V and J genes are TRBV19 and TRBJ1-1; possibly TRBD1 for D (6 bases). The CDR3 length is 12 residues. Germline CDR1 reads LNHDA; CDR2 reads SQIVND (reference sequence).

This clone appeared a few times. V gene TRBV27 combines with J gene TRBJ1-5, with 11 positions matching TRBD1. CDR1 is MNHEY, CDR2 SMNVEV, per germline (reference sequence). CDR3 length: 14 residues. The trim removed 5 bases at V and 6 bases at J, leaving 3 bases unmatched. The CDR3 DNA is TGTGCCAGCAGTCCGGGGACAGGGGGTCAGCCCCAGCATTTT. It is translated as CASSPGTGGQPQHF.

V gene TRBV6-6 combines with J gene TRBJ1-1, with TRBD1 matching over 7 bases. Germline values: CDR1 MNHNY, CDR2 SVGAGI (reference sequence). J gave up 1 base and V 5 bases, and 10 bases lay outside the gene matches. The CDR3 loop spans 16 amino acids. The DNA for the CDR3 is TGTGCCAGCAGTCTATGGGACAGCCCGGGGAACACTGAAGCTTTCTTT. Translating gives CASSLWDSPGNTEAFF.

The CDR3 region is CASSVGPGVNTEAFF. The CDR3 DNA follows: TGTGCCAGCAGCGTAGGGCCAGGGGTAAACACTGAAGCTTTCTTT. The chain joins TRBV9 to TRBJ1-1; D is possibly TRBD1 (6 bases). Trimming pared 0 bases from V and 2 bases from J, leaving 11 bases between. CDR3 length: 15 residues. Germline loops: CDR1 SGDLS, CDR2 YYNGEE.

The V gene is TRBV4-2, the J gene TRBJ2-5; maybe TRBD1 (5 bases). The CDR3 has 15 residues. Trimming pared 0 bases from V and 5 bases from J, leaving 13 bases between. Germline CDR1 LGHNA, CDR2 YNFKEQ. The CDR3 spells CASSQDEGAWETQYF. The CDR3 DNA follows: TGTGCCAGCAGCCAAGATGAAGGGGCGTGGGAGACCCAGTACTTC.

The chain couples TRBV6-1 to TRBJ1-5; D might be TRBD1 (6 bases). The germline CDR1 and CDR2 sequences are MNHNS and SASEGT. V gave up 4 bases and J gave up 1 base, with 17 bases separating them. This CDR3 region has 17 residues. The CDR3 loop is CASSGAGASRSNQPQHF. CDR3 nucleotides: TGTGCCAGCAGTGGGGCAGGGGCTAGCAGGAGCAATCAGCCCCAGCATTTT.

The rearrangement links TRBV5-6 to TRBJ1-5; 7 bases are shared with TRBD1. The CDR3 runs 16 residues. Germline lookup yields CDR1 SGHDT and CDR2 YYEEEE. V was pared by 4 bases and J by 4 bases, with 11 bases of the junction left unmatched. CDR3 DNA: TGTGCCAGCAGCCGCCGACAGGGCGCTTTTAATCAGCCCCAGCATTTT. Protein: CASSRRQGAFNQPQHF. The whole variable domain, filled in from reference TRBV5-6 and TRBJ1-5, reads DAGVTQSPTHLIKTRGQQVTLRCSPKSGHDTVSWYQQALGQGPQFIFQYYEEEERQRGNFPDRFSGHQFPNYSSELNVNALLLGDSALYLCASSRRQGAFNQPQHFGDGTRLSIL.

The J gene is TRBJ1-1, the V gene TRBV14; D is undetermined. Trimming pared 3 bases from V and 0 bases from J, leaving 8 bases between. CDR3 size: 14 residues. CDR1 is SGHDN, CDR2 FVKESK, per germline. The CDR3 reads CASSQIYMNTEAFF. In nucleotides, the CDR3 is TGTGCCAGCAGCCAGATCTATATGAACACTGAAGCTTTCTTT.

This chain's CDR3 is CASSQGVVTGAQYNEQFF. The CDR3 DNA reads as TGCGCCAGCAGCCAAGGCGTGGTAACGGGAGCCCAGTACAATGAGCAGTTCTTC. This chain joins TRBV4-1 and TRBJ2-1, with D possibly matching TRBD2 (6 bases). V lost 1 base and J 4 bases, leaving 20 bases between the germline ends. Germline CDR1 is MGHRA and CDR2 is YSYEKL. The CDR3 consists of 18 residues.

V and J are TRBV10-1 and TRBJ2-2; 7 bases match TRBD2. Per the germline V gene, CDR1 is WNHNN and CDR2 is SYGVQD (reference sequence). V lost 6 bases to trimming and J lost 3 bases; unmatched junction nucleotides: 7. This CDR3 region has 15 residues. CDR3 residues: CASSPGTTDTGELFF. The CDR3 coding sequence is TGCGCCAGCAGCCCGGGGACTACCGACACCGGGGAGCTGTTTTTT.

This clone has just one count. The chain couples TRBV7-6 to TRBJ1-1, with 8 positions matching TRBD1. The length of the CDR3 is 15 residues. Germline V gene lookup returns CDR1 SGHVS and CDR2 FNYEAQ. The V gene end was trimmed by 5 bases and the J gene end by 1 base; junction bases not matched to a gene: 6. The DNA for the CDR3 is TGTGCCAGCAGCAGAGCCGGGACAGGGAACACTGAAGCTTTCTTT. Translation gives CASSRAGTGNTEAFF.

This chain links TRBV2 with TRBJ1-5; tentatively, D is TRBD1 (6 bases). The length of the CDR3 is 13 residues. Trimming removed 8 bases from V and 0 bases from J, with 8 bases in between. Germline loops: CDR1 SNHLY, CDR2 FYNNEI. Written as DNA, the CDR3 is TGTGCCAGCGGACAGTATAGCAATCAGCCCCAGCATTTT. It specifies CASGQYSNQPQHF.

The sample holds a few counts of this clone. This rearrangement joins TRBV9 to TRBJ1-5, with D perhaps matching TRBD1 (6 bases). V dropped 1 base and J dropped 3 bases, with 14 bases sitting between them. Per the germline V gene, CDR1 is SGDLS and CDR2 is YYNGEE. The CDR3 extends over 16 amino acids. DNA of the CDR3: TGTGCCAGCAGCGTATTATCGGACAGCTTCAATCAGCCCCAGCATTTT. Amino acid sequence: CASSVLSDSFNQPQHF.

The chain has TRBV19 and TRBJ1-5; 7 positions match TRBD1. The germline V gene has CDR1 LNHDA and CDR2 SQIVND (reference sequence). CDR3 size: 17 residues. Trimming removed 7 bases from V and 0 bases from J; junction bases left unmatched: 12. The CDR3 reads CASMLSGGSYSNQPQHF. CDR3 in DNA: TGTGCCAGTATGTTGTCAGGGGGATCGTATAGCAATCAGCCCCAGCATTTT.

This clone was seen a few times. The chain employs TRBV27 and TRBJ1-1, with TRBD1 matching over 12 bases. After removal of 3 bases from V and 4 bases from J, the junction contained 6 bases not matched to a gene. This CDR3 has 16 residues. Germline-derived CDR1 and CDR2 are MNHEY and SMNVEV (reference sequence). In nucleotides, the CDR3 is TGTGCCAGCAGTTTCTCCGGGACAGGGGGCCTCACTGAAGCTTTCTTT. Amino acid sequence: CASSFSGTGGLTEAFF.

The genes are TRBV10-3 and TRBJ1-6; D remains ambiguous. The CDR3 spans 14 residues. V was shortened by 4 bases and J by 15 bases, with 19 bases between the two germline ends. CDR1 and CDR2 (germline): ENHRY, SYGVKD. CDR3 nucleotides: TGTGCCATCAGTGCTGGCCAGTCGTCCGGGGACCTCCACTTT. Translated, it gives CAISAGQSSGDLHF.